These 5 T cell receptor beta chains were sequenced from one sample in a study of blood T cell repertoires in COVID-19. The repertoire was sequenced with immunoSEQ multiplex PCR; TCRdb's copy has only in-frame clones and lacks some. This sample yields roughly 250,000 clones, of which around 84% are seen a single time; approximately 1.6% belongs to the top ten. Sequencing used PBMCs or T cells enriched from blood (not recorded which). Source of these receptors: a woman aged 45-59 years who had recovered from COVID-19.

The V gene is TRBV18, the J gene TRBJ1-1; a weak D match, TRBD1 (6 bases). Germline-derived CDR1 and CDR2 are KGHSH and LQKENI. V lost 2 bases and J 11 bases, leaving 12 bases between the germline ends. This CDR3 is 12 amino acids long. The CDR3 region is CASSPDTGSAFF. The CDR3 coding sequence is TGTGCCAGCTCACCAGATACAGGGAGTGCTTTCTTT. Variable domain in full (rest from reference TRBV18 and TRBJ1-1): NAGVMQNPRHLVRRRGQEARLRCSPMKGHSHVYWYRQLPEEGLKFMVYLQKENIIDESGMPKERFSAEFPKEGPSILRIQQVVRGDSAAYFCASSPDTGSAFFGQGTRLTVV.

The V and J genes are TRBV9 and TRBJ2-1; 13 positions match TRBD2. J was trimmed by 9 bases and V by 4 bases; bases with no gene match: 10. This CDR3 comprises 16 residues. CDR1 and CDR2 (germline): SGDLS, YYNGEE. In DNA form, the CDR3 reads TGTGCCAGCAGCCTATGGACTAGCGGGAGTATGAGTGAGCAGTTCTTC. Translation gives CASSLWTSGSMSEQFF.

The CDR3, as DNA: TGTGCCAGCACCCACCGGGACAGGGTTTACGAGCAGTACTTC. This gives the protein CASTHRDRVYEQYF. The rearrangement joins TRBV27 to TRBJ2-7; the match to TRBD1 covers 9 bases. Germline V gene data show CDR1 as MNHEY and CDR2 as SMNVEV (reference sequence). The CDR3 totals 14 residues. V shed 7 bases and J 4 bases; nucleotides not matched to a gene: 8.

This sequence joins TRBV27 and TRBJ1-1, with D possibly matching TRBD1 (6 bases). CDR1 and CDR2 (germline): MNHEY, SMNVEV (reference sequence). There are 13 residues in the CDR3. V lost 3 bases and J 10 bases, leaving 15 bases between the germline ends. Here the CDR3 reads CASSFTQGFVAFF. CDR3 nucleotide sequence: TGTGCCAGCAGTTTTACCCAGGGGTTCGTAGCTTTCTTT.

The genes are TRBV9 and TRBJ2-7, with 8 bases fitting TRBD2. With V trimmed by 2 bases and J by 9 bases, 7 bases remained unmatched. This CDR3 has 13 residues. Germline V gives CDR1 SGDLS, CDR2 YYNGEE. The CDR3 sequence is CASSVLAGGGQYF. As DNA, the CDR3 is TGTGCCAGCAGCGTTCTAGCGGGTGGAGGGCAGTACTTC.